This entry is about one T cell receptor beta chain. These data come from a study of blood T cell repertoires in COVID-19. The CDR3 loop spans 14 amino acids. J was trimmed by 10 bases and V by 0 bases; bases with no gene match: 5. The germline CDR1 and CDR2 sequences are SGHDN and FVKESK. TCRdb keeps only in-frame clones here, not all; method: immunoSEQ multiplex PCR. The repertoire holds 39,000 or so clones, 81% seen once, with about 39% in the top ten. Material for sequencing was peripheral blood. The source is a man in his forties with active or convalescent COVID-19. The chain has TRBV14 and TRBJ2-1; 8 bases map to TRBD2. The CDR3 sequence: CASSQEVAGKEQFF. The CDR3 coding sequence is TGTGCCAGCAGCCAAGAGGTAGCGGGAAAGGAGCAGTTCTTC.